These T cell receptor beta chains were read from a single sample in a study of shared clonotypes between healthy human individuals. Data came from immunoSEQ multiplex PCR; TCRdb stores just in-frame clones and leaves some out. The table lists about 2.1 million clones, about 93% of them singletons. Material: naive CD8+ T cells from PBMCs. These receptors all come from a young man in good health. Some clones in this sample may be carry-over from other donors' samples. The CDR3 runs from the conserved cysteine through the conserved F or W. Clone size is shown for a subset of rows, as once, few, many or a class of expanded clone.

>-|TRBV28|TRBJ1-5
CASSWDNQPQHF
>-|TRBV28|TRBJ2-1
CASSFRGRSYNEQFF
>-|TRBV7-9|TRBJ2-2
CASSSDRGANTGELFF
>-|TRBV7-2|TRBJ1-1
CASSFGGQGTTGRAFF
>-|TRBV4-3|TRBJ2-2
CASSPRDRGAGELFF
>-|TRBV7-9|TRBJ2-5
CASSSDLLIAGGPKETQYF
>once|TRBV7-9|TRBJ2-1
CASSREIGGRSYNEQFF
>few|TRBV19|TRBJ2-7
CASSLWSSPYEQYF
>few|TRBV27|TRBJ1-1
CASSWLLESADTEAFF
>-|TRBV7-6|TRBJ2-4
CASSLVASGTPLAKNIQYF
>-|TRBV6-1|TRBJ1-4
CASRGRRNEKLFF
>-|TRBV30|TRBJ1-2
CAWTGTGGDYGYTF
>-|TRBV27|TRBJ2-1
CASSLSWGRLGNEQFF
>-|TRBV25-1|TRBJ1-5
CASRKGHFSNQPQHF
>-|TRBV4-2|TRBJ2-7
CASSQDHPVTSGRKEQYF
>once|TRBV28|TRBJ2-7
CASSGALAGRYEQYF
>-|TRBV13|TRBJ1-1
CASSLMGSTEAFF
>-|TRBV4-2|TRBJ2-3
CASSQALAGSGDTQYF
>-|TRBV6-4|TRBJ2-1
CASSDGGPTNNEQFF
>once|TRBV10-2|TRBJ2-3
CASDPSGRADTQYF
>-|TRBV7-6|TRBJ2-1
CASSYLGGAAYNEQFF
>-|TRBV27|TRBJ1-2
CASSQEQGQVYGYTF
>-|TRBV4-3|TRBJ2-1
CASSQGLAGVWNEQFF
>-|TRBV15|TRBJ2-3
CATSRDRSDWDTQYF
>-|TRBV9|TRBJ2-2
CASSEWGTGELFF
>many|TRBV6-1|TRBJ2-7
CASSGRGLTYEQYF
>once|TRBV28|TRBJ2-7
CASSFTGVTSYEQYF
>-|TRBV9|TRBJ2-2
CASSPTGLAGLGGELFF
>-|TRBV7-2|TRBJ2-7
CASSLAKNSLYEQYF
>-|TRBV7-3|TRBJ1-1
CASSTTGGRAEAFF
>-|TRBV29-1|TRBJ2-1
CSVEAGSGHNEQFF
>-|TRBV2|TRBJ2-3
CASSVRSSDTQYF
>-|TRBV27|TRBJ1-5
CASSYGQYNQPQHF
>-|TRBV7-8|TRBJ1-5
CASSLEAGLNQPQHF
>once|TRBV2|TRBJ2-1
CASSDAGGTYNEQFF
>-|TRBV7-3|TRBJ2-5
CASSLIGLTSGRSGETQYF
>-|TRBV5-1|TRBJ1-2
CASSQSRTGVTYGYTF
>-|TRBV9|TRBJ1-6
CASRAGDSPLHF
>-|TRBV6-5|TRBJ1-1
CASSYSEGGTEAFF
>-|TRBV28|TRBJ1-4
CASSLSAGLGEKLFF
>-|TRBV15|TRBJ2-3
CATSRVRGPDTQYF
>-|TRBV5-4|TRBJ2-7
CASSGTSGTYEQYF
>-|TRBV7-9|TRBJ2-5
CASSLELAGRGRETQYF
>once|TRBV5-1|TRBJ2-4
CASSLAGVGLERIQYF
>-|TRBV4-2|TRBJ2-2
CPYQGLAGVAGELFF
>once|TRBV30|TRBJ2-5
CAWSSGPRWETQYF